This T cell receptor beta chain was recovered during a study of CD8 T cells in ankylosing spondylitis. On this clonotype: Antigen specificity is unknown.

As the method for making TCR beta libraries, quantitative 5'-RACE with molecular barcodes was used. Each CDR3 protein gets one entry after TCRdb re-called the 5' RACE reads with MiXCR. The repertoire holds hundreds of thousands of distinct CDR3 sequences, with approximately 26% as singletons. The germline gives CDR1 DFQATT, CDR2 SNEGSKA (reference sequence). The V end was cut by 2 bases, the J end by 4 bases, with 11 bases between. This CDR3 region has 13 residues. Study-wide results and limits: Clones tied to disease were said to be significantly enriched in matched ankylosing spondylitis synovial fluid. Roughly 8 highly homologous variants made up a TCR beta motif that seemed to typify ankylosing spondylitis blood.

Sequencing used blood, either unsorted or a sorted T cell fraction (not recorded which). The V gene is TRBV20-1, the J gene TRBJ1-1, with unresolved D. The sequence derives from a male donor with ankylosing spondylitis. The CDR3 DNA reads TGCAGTGCTAGATTTGAGGGAAGCACTGAAGCTTTCTTT. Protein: CSARFEGSTEAFF.